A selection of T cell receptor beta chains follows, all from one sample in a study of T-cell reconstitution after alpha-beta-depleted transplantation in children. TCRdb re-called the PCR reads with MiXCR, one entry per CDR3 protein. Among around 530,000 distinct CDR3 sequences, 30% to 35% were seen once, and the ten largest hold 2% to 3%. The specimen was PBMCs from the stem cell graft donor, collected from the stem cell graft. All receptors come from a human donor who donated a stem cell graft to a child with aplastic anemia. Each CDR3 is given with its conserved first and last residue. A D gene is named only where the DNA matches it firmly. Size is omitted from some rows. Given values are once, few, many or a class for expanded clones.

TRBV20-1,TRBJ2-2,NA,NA,TGCAGTGCCAACCTTCGAGGGGAGCTGTTTTTT,CSANLRGELFF
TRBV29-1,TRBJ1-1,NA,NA,TGCAGCGTTATCCTTGGGTACACTGAAGCTTTCTTT,CSVILGYTEAFF
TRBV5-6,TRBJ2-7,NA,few,TGTGCCAGCAGTAGTCGAGGCCACTACTCCTACGAGCAGTACTTC,CASSSRGHYSYEQYF
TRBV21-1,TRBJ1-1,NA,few,TGTGCCAGCAGCAAAGAGGAGACAATGATGAACACTGAAGCTTTCTTT,CASSKEETMMNTEAFF
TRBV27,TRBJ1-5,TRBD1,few,TGTGCCAGCAGACGGACAGGGCGATATCAGCCCCAGCATTTT,CASRRTGRYQPQHF
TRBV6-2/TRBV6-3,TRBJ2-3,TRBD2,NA,TGTGCCAGCAGTTATCCCTCGGGGACTAGCGGGGGAGATACGCAGTATTTT,CASSYPSGTSGGDTQYF
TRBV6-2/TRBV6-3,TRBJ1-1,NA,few,TGTGCCAGCAGTTACGGGCTTGAGGGGCGCGGGACTGAAGCTTTCTTT,CASSYGLEGRGTEAFF
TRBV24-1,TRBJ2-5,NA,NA,TGTGCCACCAGTGACCACAAGACCCAGTACTTC,CATSDHKTQYF
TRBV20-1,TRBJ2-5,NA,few,TGCAGTGCTAGAGATCAGCGGCAAGAGACCCAGTACTTC,CSARDQRQETQYF
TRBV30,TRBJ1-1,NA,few,TGTGCCTGGAGTGCCTCCCAGAACACTGAAGCTTTCTTT,CAWSASQNTEAFF
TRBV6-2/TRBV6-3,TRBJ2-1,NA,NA,TGTGCCAGCAGTTCTCTTGGAGAGGGCAATGAGCAGTTCTTC,CASSSLGEGNEQFF
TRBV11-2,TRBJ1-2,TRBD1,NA,TGTGCCAGCAGCTTTGGACAGGGGGCCTGGGGCTACACCTTC,CASSFGQGAWGYTF
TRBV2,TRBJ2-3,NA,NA,TGTGCCAGCAGTCCTAAGAGCACAGATACGCAGTATTTT,CASSPKSTDTQYF
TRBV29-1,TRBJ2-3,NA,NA,TGCAGCGTTGTCGGTCGGGGAACAGATACGCAGTATTTT,CSVVGRGTDTQYF
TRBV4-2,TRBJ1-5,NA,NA,TGTGCCAGCAGCCAAGATCCGTCGCTCCGGGGACGCAATCAGCCCCAGCATTTT,CASSQDPSLRGRNQPQHF
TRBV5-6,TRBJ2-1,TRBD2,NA,TGTGCCAGCAGCTTGGCTGCGGGAGGGCTTGCCAATGAGCAGTTCTTC,CASSLAAGGLANEQFF
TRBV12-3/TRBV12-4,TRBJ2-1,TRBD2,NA,TGTGCCAGCCCCCCCATCTCAGGGCTAGCGGCGAACAATGAGCAGTTCTTC,CASPPISGLAANNEQFF
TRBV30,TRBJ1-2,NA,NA,TGTGCCTGGAGTGTACGGACAGCTAACTATGGCTACACCTTC,CAWSVRTANYGYTF
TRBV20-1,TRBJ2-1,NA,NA,TGCAGTGCTAGAGATGAAGAGGCCGGAGTGGGGACCTACAATGAGCAGTTCTTC,CSARDEEAGVGTYNEQFF
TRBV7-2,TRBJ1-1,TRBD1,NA,TGTGCCAGCAGCTTAAGGGACAGAGAAGCTTTCTTT,CASSLRDREAFF